The clone carrying this T cell receptor beta chain was observed a few times. The antigen remains unidentified. TCRdb analysed the 5' RACE reads with MiXCR anew, one entry per CDR3 protein. The sample comprises around 340,000 distinct CDR3 sequences, about a sixth of which are singletons, and 20% to 25% rests with the top ten. The sample originates from a study of T-cell memory formation after mild COVID-19. For the study at large: Largely, TCR clusters stayed within a single donor. Overall study findings and caveats: Those CD4+ clones that contracted were mainly in CM and EM (CD8+ ones in EMRA). Clones that contracted from day 15 to 85 had balanced CD4/CD8; later expanders were CD4+ biased. Pre-infection memory contained some responding clones, which suggested that cross-reactive memory had joined.

Germline values: CDR1 LGHNA, CDR2 YSLEER. This CDR3 is built from 15 residues. Trimming cost V 4 bases and J 4 bases, with 15 bases left between them. The sequenced sample was PBMCs or a T cell subset sorted from them (not recorded which). The genes are TRBV4-3 and TRBJ2-3, with unresolved D. The TCR was taken from a man in his late teens or twenties who had mild COVID-19 (a few samples of this study predate the infection). Cell type and time point are not known. The CDR3 DNA follows: TGCGCCAGCAGCCGAGAGTCGGTTGGTTCAGATACGCAGTATTTT. Residues: CASSRESVGSDTQYF.